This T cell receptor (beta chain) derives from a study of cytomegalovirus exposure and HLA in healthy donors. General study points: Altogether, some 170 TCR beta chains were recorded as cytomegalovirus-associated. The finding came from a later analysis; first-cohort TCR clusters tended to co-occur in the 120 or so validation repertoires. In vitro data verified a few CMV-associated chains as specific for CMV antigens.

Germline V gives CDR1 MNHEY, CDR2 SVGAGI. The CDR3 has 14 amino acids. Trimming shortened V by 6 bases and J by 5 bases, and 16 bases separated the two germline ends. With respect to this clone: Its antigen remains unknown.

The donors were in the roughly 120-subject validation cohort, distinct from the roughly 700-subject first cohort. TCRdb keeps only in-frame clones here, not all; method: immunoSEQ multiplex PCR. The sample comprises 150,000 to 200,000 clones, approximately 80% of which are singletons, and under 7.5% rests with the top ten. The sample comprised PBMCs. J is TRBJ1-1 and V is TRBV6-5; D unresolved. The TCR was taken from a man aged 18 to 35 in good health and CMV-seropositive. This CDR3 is CASRPLQRGTEAFF. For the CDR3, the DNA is TGTGCCAGCAGACCTCTGCAGAGAGGGACTGAAGCTTTCTTT.